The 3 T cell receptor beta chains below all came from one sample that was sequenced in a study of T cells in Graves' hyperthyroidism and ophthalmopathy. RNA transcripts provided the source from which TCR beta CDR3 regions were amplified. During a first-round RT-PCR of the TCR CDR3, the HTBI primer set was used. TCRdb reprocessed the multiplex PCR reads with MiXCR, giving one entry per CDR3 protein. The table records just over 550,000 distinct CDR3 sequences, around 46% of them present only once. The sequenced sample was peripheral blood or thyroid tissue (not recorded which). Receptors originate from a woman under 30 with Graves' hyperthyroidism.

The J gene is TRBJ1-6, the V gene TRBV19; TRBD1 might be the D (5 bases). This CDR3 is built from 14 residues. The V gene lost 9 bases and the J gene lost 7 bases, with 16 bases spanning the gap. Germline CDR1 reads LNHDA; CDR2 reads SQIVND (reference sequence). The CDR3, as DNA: TGTGCCAGCATGGGGGGGGGACCGAATTCACCCCTCCACTTT. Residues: CASMGGGPNSPLHF.

CDR3 residues: CASSLLIASFGYGYTF. The CDR3 bases are TGTGCCAGCAGCCTCCTTATAGCCAGTTTCGGCTATGGCTACACCTTC. The chain has TRBV4-2 and TRBJ1-2; D remains unclear. V lost 4 bases to trimming and J lost 4 bases, with 19 bases between them. Germline CDR1 is LGHNA and CDR2 is YNFKEQ. This CDR3 is built from 16 residues.

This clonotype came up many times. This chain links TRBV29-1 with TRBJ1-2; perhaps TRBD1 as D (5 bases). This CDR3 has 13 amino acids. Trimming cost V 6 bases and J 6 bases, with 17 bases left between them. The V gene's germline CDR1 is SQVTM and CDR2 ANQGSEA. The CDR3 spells CSVAGTQSNGYTF. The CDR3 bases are TGCAGCGTCGCCGGGACTCAAAGCAATGGCTACACCTTC.